This TCR beta chain emerged from a study of blood T cell repertoires in COVID-19. The wider study: COVID-19 samples collected from the United States, Italy and Spain covered acute and convalescent phases. The cDNA or gDNA used as material had been derived from T cells, B-cell-depleted T cells, or PBMCs.

A single count supports this clone. Original processing methods: Researchers report that nucleated cell counts were estimated from reference gene primer amplification. Assay used: immunoSEQ multiplex PCR; TCRdb lists only in-frame clones, some missing. V and J calls and clone size are as listed in that table; D and trimming were resolved from the DNA. The sample lists just over 25,000 clones; about nine tenths were seen once. The CDR3 runs 14 residues. Trimming pared 1 base from V and 8 bases from J, leaving 15 bases between. Germline CDR1 SGDLS, CDR2 YYNGEE. The chain employs TRBV9 and TRBJ1-2; no clear D gene. The sequence was collected from a human donor in a cohort sampled during active COVID-19. The sample comprised peripheral blood. In DNA, the CDR3 is TGTGCCAGCAGCGTACGGTATGGGAGCGGAGGCTACACCTTC. It codes for CASSVRYGSGGYTF.